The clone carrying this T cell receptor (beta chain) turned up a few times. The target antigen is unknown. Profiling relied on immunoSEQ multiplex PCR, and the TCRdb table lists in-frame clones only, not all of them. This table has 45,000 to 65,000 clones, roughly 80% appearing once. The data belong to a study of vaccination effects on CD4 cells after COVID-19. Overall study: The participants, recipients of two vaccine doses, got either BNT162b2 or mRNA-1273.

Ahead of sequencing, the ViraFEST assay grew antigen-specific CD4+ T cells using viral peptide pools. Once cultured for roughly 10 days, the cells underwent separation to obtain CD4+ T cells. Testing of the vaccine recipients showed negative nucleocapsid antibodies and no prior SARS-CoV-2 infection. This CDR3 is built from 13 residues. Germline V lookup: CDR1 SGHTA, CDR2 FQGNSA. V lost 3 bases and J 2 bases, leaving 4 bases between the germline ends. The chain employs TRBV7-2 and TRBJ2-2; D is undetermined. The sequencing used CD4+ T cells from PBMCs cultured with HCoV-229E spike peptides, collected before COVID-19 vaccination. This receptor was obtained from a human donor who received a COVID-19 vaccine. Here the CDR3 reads CASSFGNTGELFF. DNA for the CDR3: TGTGCCAGCAGCTTCGGAAACACCGGGGAGCTGTTTTTT.